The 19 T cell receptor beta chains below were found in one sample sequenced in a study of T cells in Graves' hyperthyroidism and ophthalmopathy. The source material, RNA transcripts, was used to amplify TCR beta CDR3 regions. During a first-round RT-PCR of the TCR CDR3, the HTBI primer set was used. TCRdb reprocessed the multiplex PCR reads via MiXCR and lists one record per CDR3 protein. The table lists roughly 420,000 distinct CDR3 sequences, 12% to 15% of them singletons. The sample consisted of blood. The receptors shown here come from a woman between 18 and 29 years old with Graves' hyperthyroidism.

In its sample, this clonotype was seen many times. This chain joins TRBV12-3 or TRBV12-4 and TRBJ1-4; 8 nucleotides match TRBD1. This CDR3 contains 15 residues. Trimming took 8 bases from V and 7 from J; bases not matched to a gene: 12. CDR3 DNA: TGTGCCAGCGGGGGCAGGGGGCGCGGAGTTGAAAAACTGTTTTTT. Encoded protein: CASGGRGRGVEKLFF.

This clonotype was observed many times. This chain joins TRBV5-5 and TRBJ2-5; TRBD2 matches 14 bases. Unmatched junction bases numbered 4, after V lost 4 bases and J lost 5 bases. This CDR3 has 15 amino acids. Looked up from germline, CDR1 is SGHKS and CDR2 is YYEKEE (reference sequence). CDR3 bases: TGTGCCAGCAGCCACGGACTAGCGGGAGGCGAGACCCAGTACTTC. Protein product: CASSHGLAGGETQYF. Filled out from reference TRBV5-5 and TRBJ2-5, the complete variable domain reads DAGVTQSPTHLIKTRGQQVTLRCSPISGHKSVSWYQQVLGQGPQFIFQYYEKEERGRGNFPDRFSARQFPNYSSELNVNALLLGDSALYLCASSHGLAGGETQYFGPGTRLLVL.

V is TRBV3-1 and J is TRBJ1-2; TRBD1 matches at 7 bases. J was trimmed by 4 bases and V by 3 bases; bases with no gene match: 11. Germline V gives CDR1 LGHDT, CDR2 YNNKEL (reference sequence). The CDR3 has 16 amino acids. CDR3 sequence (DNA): TGTGCCAGCAGCCATTTAAAGACAGGGTCAGGCTATGGCTACACCTTC. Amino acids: CASSHLKTGSGYGYTF.

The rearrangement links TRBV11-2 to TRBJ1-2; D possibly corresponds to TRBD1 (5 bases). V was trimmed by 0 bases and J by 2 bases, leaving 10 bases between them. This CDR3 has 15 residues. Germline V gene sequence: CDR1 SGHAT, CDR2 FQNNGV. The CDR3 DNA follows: TGTGCCAGCAGCTTAGAGGGGGTCTCCAACTATGGCTACACCTTC. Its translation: CASSLEGVSNYGYTF.

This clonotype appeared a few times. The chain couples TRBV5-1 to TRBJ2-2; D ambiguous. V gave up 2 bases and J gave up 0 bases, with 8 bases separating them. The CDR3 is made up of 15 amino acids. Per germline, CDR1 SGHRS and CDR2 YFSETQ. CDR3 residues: CASSFNTANTGELFF. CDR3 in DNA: TGCGCCAGCAGCTTTAACACCGCGAACACCGGGGAGCTGTTTTTT.

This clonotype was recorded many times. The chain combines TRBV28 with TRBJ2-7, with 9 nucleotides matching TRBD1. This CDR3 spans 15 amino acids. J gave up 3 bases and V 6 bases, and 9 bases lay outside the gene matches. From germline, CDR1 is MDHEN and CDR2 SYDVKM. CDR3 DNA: TGTGCCAGCAGCCCTACGACAGGGGGATACTACGAGCAGTACTTC. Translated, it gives CASSPTTGGYYEQYF.

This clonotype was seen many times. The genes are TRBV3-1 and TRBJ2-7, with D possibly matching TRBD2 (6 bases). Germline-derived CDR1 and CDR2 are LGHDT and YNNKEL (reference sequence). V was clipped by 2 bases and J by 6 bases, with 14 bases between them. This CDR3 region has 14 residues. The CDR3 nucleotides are TGTGCCAGCAGCCAACGGGGAGGAGGCGGCGAGCAGTACTTC. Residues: CASSQRGGGGEQYF.

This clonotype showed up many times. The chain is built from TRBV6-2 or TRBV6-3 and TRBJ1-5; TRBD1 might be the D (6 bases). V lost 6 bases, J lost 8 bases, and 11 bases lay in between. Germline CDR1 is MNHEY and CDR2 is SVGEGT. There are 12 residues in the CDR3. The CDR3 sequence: CASSQGYEPQHF. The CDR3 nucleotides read TGTGCCAGCAGCCAGGGGTACGAGCCCCAGCATTTT.

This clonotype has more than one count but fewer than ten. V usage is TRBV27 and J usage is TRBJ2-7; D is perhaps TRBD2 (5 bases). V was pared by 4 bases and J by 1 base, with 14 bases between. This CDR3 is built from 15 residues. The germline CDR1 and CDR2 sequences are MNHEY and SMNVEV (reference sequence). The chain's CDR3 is CASSWKRSGSYEQYF. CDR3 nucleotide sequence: TGTGCCAGCAGTTGGAAACGGAGCGGATCCTACGAGCAGTACTTC.

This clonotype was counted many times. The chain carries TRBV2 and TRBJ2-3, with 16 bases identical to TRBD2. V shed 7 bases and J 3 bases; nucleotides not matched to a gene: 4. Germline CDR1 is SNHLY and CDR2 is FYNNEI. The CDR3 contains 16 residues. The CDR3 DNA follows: TGTGCCAGCACCGGGGGACTAGCGGGAGGGACAGATACGCAGTATTTT. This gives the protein CASTGGLAGGTDTQYF.

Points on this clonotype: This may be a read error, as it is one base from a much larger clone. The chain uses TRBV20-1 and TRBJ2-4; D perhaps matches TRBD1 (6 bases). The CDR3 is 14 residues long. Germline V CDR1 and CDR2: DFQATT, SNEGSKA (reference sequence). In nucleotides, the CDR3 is TGCAGTGTTAGAGACCAGGGGCGCGAAAACATTCAGTACTTC. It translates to CSVRDQGRENIQYF.

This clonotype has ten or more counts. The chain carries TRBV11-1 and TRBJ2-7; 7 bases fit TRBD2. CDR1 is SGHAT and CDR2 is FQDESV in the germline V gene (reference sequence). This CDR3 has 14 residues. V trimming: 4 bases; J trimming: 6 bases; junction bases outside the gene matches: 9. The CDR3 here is CASSSRLASVEQYF. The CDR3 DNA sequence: TGTGCCAGCAGCTCCAGACTAGCCTCCGTCGAGCAGTACTTC. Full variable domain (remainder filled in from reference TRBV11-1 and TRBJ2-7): EAEVAQSPRYKITEKSQAVAFWCDPISGHATLYWYRQILGQGPELLVQFQDESVVDDSQLPKDRFSAERLKGVDSTLKIQPAELGDSAMYLCASSSRLASVEQYFGPGTRLTVT.

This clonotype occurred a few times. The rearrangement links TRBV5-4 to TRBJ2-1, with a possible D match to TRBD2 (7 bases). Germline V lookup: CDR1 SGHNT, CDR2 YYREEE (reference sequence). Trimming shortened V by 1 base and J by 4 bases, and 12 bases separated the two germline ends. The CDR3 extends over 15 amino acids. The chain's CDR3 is CASSLRGAEYNEQFF. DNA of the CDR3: TGTGCCAGCAGCTTGCGGGGGGCAGAGTACAATGAGCAGTTCTTC.

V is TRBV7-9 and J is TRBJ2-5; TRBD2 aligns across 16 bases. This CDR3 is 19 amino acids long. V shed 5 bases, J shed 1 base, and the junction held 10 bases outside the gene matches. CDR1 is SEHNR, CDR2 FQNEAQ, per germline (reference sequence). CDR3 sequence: CASSPPGTSGRAFQETQYF. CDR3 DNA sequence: TGTGCCAGCAGCCCGCCGGGGACTAGCGGGAGGGCGTTCCAAGAGACCCAGTACTTC.

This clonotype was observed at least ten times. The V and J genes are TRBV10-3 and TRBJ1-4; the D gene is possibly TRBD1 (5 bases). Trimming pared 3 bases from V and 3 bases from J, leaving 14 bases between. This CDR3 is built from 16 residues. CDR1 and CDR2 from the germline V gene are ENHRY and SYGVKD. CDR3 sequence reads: CAISESTGPANEKLFF. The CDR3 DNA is TGTGCCATCAGTGAATCGACGGGGCCGGCTAATGAAAAACTGTTTTTT.

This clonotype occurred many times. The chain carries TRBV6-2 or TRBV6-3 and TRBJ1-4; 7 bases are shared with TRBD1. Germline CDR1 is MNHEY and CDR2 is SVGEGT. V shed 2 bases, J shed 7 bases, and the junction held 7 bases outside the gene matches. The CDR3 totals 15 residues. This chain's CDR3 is CASSYGNRGSEKLFF. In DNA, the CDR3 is TGTGCCAGCAGTTACGGGAACAGGGGAAGTGAAAAACTGTTTTTT.

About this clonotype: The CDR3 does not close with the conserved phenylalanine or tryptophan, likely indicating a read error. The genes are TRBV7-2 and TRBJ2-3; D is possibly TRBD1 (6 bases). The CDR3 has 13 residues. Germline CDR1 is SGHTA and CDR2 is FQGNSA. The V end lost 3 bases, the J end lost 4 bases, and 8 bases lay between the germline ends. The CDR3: CASSFYRADTQYS. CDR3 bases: TGTGCCAGCAGCTTTTACAGGGCAGATACGCAGTATTCT.

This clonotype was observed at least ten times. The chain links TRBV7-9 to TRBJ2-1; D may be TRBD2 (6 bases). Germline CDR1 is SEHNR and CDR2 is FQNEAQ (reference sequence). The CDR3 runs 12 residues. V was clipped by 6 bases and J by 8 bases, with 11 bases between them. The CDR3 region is CASRHWGDEQFF. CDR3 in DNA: TGTGCCAGCAGACATTGGGGGGATGAGCAGTTCTTC.

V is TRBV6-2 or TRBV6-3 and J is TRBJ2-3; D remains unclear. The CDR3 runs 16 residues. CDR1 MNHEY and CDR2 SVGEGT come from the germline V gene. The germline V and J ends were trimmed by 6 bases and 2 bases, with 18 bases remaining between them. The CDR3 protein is CASSRSLSIPTDTQYF. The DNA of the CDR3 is TGTGCCAGCAGCCGCTCCCTCTCGATCCCCACAGATACGCAGTATTTT.